A selection of T cell receptor beta chains follows, all from one sample in a study of blood T cell repertoires in COVID-19. TCRdb's table, derived via immunoSEQ multiplex PCR, lists solely in-frame clones and lacks some. The table records about 140,000 clones, around 80% of them present only once. The sample was peripheral blood. The receptors shown here come from a man in his sixties or seventies who had recovered from COVID-19. Each CDR3 is given with its conserved first and last residue. D genes are given only for firm matches. Clone size is shown for a subset of rows, as once, few, many or a class of expanded clone.

NA,TRBV12-3/TRBV12-4,NA,TRBJ2-2,TGTGCCAGCAGCCTTAACACCGGGGAGCTGTTTTTT,CASSLNTGELFF
NA,TRBV6-6,NA,TRBJ2-7,TGTGCCAGCAGTCCGAGGGCCTACGAGCAGTACTTC,CASSPRAYEQYF
NA,TRBV2,TRBD1,TRBJ2-1,TGTGCCAGCACCACCGGGACAGGGACAGTCGGAGGCACCTACAATGAGCAGTTCTTC,CASTTGTGTVGGTYNEQFF
NA,TRBV6-2/TRBV6-3,NA,TRBJ1-1,TGTGCCAGCAGTTACTCATACTCTCGTGGCACTGAAGCTTTCTTT,CASSYSYSRGTEAFF
NA,TRBV2,NA,TRBJ2-2,TGTGCCAGCAGTGAGAGAACTCCACTCACCGGGGAGCTGTTTTTT,CASSERTPLTGELFF
NA,TRBV7-8,TRBD2,TRBJ2-1,TGTGCCAGCAGCTTTCGGCGGGGGAGCTCCTACAATGAGCAGTTCTTC,CASSFRRGSSYNEQFF
NA,TRBV7-8,TRBD2,TRBJ2-7,TGTGCCAGCAGCTTCTCACTAGCGGGAGGTTCCAACGAGCAGTACTTC,CASSFSLAGGSNEQYF
NA,TRBV7-2,NA,TRBJ1-1,TGTGCCAGCAGCTTATTTATAGGGAGCGTGAACACTGAAGCTTTCTTT,CASSLFIGSVNTEAFF
NA,TRBV29-1,NA,TRBJ2-1,TGCAGCGTTCAAACTAGGGTAGGCAATGAGCAGTTCTTC,CSVQTRVGNEQFF
few,TRBV30,TRBD2,TRBJ2-5,TGTGCCTGGAGTGGGACTAGCAGGGAAGAGACCCAGTACTTC,CAWSGTSREETQYF
NA,TRBV19,NA,TRBJ1-2,TGTGCCAGTAGTCTCGGGTATGGCTACACCTTC,CASSLGYGYTF
NA,TRBV21-1,NA,TRBJ2-5,TGTGCCAGCAGCAAAGAGAATCCGGGACTAGCGGGAGGGCCGAGAGAGACCCAGTACTTC,CASSKENPGLAGGPRETQYF
NA,TRBV6-5,NA,TRBJ2-2,TGTGCCAGCAGGCAAGCTTACACCGGGGAGCTGTTTTTT,CASRQAYTGELFF
NA,TRBV29-1,TRBD2,TRBJ2-5,TGCAGCGTTACTAGCGGGAGGGCCTCAGAGACCCAGTACTTC,CSVTSGRASETQYF
NA,TRBV5-1,NA,TRBJ2-3,TGCGCCAGCATCGCCACTGGCACAGATACGCAGTATTTT,CASIATGTDTQYF
NA,TRBV6-5,NA,TRBJ2-1,TGTGCCAGCAGTTACGGGACTTATTACAATGAGCAGTTCTTC,CASSYGTYYNEQFF
NA,TRBV25-1,TRBD1,TRBJ1-4,TGTGCCAGCAGTGACACGGGACAGCCTAATGAAAAACTGTTTTTT,CASSDTGQPNEKLFF
NA,TRBV2,NA,TRBJ2-5,TGTGCCAGCAGTGAAATGGAGGCCCTCCAAGAGACCCAGTACTTC,CASSEMEALQETQYF
NA,TRBV15,NA,TRBJ1-2,TGTGCCACCAGCAGAGATGGGTTCCAGGGTGCTAACTATGGCTACACCTTC,CATSRDGFQGANYGYTF
NA,TRBV7-9,NA,TRBJ1-3,TGTGCCAGCAGCTTGGGTGGGAGGGCCTCTGGAAACACCATATATTTT,CASSLGGRASGNTIYF
NA,TRBV11-1,TRBD2,TRBJ2-7,TGTGCCAGCAGCAAGGGACTAGCGGGCTACGAGCAGTACTTC,CASSKGLAGYEQYF
NA,TRBV5-6,TRBD2,TRBJ2-5,TGTGCCAGCAGCTTAGCGGGAGGAGGTGAGACCCAGTACTTC,CASSLAGGGETQYF
NA,TRBV6-4,NA,TRBJ2-2,TGTGCCAGTAGTGCCGCGAACACCGGGGAGCTGTTTTTT,CASSAANTGELFF